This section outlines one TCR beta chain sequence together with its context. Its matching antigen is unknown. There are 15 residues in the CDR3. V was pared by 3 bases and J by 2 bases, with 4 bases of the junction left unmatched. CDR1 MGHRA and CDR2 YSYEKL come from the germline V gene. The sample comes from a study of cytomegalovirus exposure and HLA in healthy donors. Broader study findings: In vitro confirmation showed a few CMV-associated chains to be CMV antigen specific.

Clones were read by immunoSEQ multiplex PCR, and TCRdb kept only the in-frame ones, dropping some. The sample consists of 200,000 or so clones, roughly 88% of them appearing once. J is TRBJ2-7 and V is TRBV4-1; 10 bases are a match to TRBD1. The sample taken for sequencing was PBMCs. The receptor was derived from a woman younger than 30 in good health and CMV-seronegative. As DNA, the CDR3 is TGCGCCAGCAGCCACGGGACAGGGGCGGCCTACGAGCAGTACTTC. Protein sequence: CASSHGTGAAYEQYF.